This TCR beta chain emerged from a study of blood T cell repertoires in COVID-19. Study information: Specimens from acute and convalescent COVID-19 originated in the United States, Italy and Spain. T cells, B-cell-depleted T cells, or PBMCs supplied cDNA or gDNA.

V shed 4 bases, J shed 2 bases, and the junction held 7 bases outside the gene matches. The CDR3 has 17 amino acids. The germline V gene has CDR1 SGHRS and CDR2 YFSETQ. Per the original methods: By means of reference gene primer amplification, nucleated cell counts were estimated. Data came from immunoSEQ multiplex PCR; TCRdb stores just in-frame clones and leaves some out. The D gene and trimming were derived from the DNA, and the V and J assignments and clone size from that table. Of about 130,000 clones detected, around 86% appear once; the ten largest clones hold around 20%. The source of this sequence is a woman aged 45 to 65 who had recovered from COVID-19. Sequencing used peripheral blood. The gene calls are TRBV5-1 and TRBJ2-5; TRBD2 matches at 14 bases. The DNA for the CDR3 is TGCGCCAGCAGCCGTCGTGGGACTAGCGGGGGACAAGAGACCCAGTACTTC. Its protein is CASSRRGTSGGQETQYF. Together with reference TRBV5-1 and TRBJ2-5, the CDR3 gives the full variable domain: KAGVTQTPRYLIKTRGQQVTLSCSPISGHRSVSWYQQTPGQGLQFLFEYFSETQRNKGNFPGRFSGRQFSNSRSEMNVSTLELGDSALYLCASSRRGTSGGQETQYFGPGTRLLVL.